Below, 9 T cell receptor beta chains from the same sample are listed, as sequenced in a study of T cells in Graves' hyperthyroidism and ophthalmopathy. From RNA transcripts, TCR beta CDR3 regions were amplified. The HTBI primer set was used in a first-round RT-PCR of the TCR CDR3. MiXCR, applied by TCRdb to the multiplex PCR reads, yields one record per CDR3 protein. The table records about 500,000 distinct CDR3 sequences, roughly 15% of them present only once. The sample comprised blood. The receptors here all came from a woman aged 30 to 39 with Graves' ophthalmopathy.

This clonotype was counted only a few times. This sequence joins TRBV11-1 and TRBJ2-1, with TRBD1 matching over 9 bases. With 0 bases clipped from V and 14 bases from J, the junction kept 8 bases outside the gene matches. This CDR3 has 14 residues. Per the germline V gene, CDR1 is SGHAT and CDR2 is FQDESV (reference sequence). The CDR3 DNA sequence: TGTGCCAGCAGCTTAGCGCAAACCGGGACAGGGAAGTTCTTC. Its protein is CASSLAQTGTGKFF.

This clonotype was detected ten times or more. The V call is TRBV20-1, the J call TRBJ2-3; no firm D call. Trimming cost V 3 bases and J 4 bases, with 17 bases left between them. The germline CDR1 and CDR2 sequences are DFQATT and SNEGSKA (reference sequence). This CDR3 has 15 amino acids. The CDR3 DNA is TGCAGTGCTAGTGACCGCGGCCTCGCTTCAGATACGCAGTATTTT. Translation: CSASDRGLASDTQYF.

The chain joins TRBV10-3 to TRBJ2-2; no firm D call. This CDR3 spans 16 amino acids. V gave up 0 bases and J gave up 6 bases, with 14 bases separating them. Germline assignment: CDR1 ENHRY and CDR2 SYGVKD. DNA of the CDR3: TGTGCCATCAGTGAGTCTCTTTATAGTAGCCCCGGGGAGCTGTTTTTT. Encoded protein: CAISESLYSSPGELFF.

This sequence joins TRBV6-1 and TRBJ1-2; 7 bases are shared with TRBD1. CDR1 and CDR2 (germline): MNHNS, SASEGT. CDR3 length: 14 residues. J lost 6 bases, V lost 6 bases, and 10 bases had no gene match. The CDR3 reads CASRPTGKENGYTF. In DNA, the CDR3 is TGTGCCAGCAGACCGACAGGGAAAGAAAATGGCTACACCTTC.

The J gene is TRBJ2-7, the V gene TRBV2; the D gene is possibly TRBD2 (6 bases). There are 13 residues in the CDR3. Trimming removed 7 bases at V and 9 bases at J, with 19 bases between. Germline V gene sequence: CDR1 SNHLY, CDR2 FYNNEI. As DNA, the CDR3 is TGTGCCAGCAACCCGACGGCGGAGGGTTGGCAGTACTTC. Its translation is CASNPTAEGWQYF.

This clonotype was recorded a few times. The chain links TRBV20-1 to TRBJ1-5; no reliable D call. CDR1 is DFQATT, CDR2 SNEGSKA, per germline (reference sequence). V was cut by 0 bases and J by 11 bases, with 20 bases left in between. The CDR3 extends over 15 amino acids. The CDR3 nucleotides read TGCAGTGCTAGAGATCCAGCAGTCTCGAGTCCGTCCCAGCATTTT. This codes for CSARDPAVSSPSQHF.

This sequence joins TRBV27 and TRBJ2-1; D uncertain. The CDR3 runs 14 residues. V was clipped by 2 bases and J by 10 bases, with 15 bases between them. Per germline, CDR1 MNHEY and CDR2 SMNVEV (reference sequence). CDR3 coding DNA: TGTGCCAGCAGTTTAGGGGTAGGGATCCCCGAGCAGTTCTTC. Amino acid sequence: CASSLGVGIPEQFF.

In its sample, this clonotype was seen a few times. The CDR3 protein is CASSEDANTGELFF. CDR3 in DNA: TGCGCCAGCAGCGAGGATGCTAACACCGGGGAGCTGTTTTTT. V is TRBV5-1 and J is TRBJ2-2; D ambiguous. This CDR3 is 14 amino acids long. The V gene lost 4 bases and the J gene lost 2 bases, with 9 bases spanning the gap. Germline CDR1 is SGHRS and CDR2 is YFSETQ.

This clonotype was found a few times. The V gene is TRBV30, the J gene TRBJ2-2; D is unresolved. The CDR3 is 13 residues long. The V and J ends lost 5 bases and 5 bases respectively, with 12 bases between them. The germline CDR1 and CDR2 sequences are GTSNPN and SVGIG (reference sequence). The CDR3 loop is CAWAFGRTGELFF. In nucleotides, the CDR3 is TGTGCCTGGGCATTTGGACGGACCGGGGAGCTGTTTTTT. The full variable domain, rest sourced from reference TRBV30 and TRBJ2-2, is SQTIHQWPATLVQPVGSPLSLECTVEGTSNPNLYWYRQAAGRGLQLLFYSVGIGQISSEVPQNLSASRPQDRQFILSSKKLLLSDSGFYLCAWAFGRTGELFFGEGSRLTVL.